A single sample gave rise to the 28 T cell receptor beta chains below, sequenced in a study of blood T cells in healthy people across ages. A second PCR of 7 to 11 cycles used a sample-barcoded 5' primer and a J-beta primer mix. TCRdb re-called the 5' RACE reads through MiXCR, storing one row per CDR3 protein. The table includes under 2,000,000 distinct CDR3 sequences, around 48% detected once. The specimen sequenced was blood. These receptors all stem from a woman aged 40 to 50 in good health.

This clonotype was counted ten times or more. V is TRBV9 and J is TRBJ2-3; 7 positions agree with TRBD2. CDR3 length equals 14 residues. CDR1 and CDR2 from the germline V gene are SGDLS and YYNGEE. V gave up 0 bases and J gave up 6 bases; unmatched junction bases: 4. CDR3 sequence (DNA): TGTGCCAGCAGCGTAGGACTAGCAGGGGATACGCAGTATTTT. Translation gives CASSVGLAGDTQYF.

This rearrangement joins TRBV14 to TRBJ2-7; 7 positions match TRBD2. V dropped 2 bases and J dropped 7; count of bases not matched to a gene: 8. This CDR3 contains 14 residues. The germline V gene has CDR1 SGHDN and CDR2 FVKESK. Here the CDR3 reads CASSQLSGEGEQYF. Written as DNA, the CDR3 is TGTGCCAGCAGCCAACTCAGCGGGGAGGGGGAGCAGTACTTC.

This sequence joins TRBV20-1 and TRBJ1-5; D may be TRBD1 (6 bases). Germline values: CDR1 DFQATT, CDR2 SNEGSKA (reference sequence). The CDR3 length is 14 residues. V lost 6 bases and J 1 base, leaving 13 bases between the germline ends. CDR3 in DNA: TGCAGTGCCGTGACCGGGACAAGCAATCAGCCCCAGCATTTT. Translation: CSAVTGTSNQPQHF.

This clonotype has only a few counts. CDR3 nucleotide sequence: TGTGCCAGCAGATTTTCCGAGGGCTACCAAGAGACCCAGTACTTC. The encoded protein is CASRFSEGYQETQYF. This chain connects TRBV12-3 or TRBV12-4 to TRBJ2-5; TRBD2 might be the D (5 bases). The germline V and J ends were trimmed by 6 bases and 0 bases, with 14 bases remaining between them. The CDR3 consists of 15 residues.

This clonotype was counted many times. V gene TRBV6-2 or TRBV6-3 combines with J gene TRBJ2-7; D not certain. Trimming took off 5 bases at V and 3 bases at J, with 2 bases between the two ends. Germline CDR1 MNHEY, CDR2 SVGEGT. The CDR3 is 10 amino acids. CDR3 coding DNA: TGTGCCAGCAGTCACTACGAGCAGTACTTC. Amino acid sequence: CASSHYEQYF.

CDR3 protein: CASSKNTLTQWDSPLHF. Here the CDR3 DNA reads TGTGCCAGCAGCAAGAACACCTTGACCCAATGGGATTCACCCCTCCACTTT. The chain combines TRBV21-1 with TRBJ1-6. TRBV21-1 is tagged as a pseudogene. The CDR3 contains 17 residues.

V and J are TRBV20-1 and TRBJ2-5; 10 positions agree with TRBD2. The CDR3 runs 14 residues. Germline values: CDR1 DFQATT, CDR2 SNEGSKA (reference sequence). The V and J ends lost 5 bases and 3 bases, in that order; junction bases with no gene match: 6. The CDR3 bases are TGCAGTGCTTTCCGGACTAGCGGCGAAGAGACCCAGTACTTC. Its translation: CSAFRTSGEETQYF.

This chain connects TRBV5-1 to TRBJ2-7; TRBD1 might be the D (9 bases). The germline V gene has CDR1 SGHRS and CDR2 YFSETQ. The V and J ends lost 4 bases and 4 bases respectively, with 18 bases between them. The CDR3 has 15 residues. Here the CDR3 DNA reads TGCGCCAGCAGCCCGGGGGGGACAGGGCAATACGAGCAGTACTTC. Its protein product is CASSPGGTGQYEQYF.

This sequence joins TRBV5-1 and TRBJ2-1, with D possibly TRBD2 on 6 matching bases. In germline, CDR1 is SGHRS, CDR2 YFSETQ. The CDR3 has 14 residues. Trimming took off 6 bases at V and 7 bases at J, with 17 bases between the two ends. In DNA, the CDR3 is TGCGCCAGCAACCCTGCGGCGGGGAAGAATGAGCAGTTCTTC. As protein: CASNPAAGKNEQFF.

The V call is TRBV20-1, the J call TRBJ1-2; D may be TRBD1 (6 bases). Trimming removed 8 bases from V and 8 bases from J, with 21 bases in between. Germline CDR1 reads DFQATT; CDR2 reads SNEGSKA (reference sequence). The CDR3 covers 13 residues. This chain's CDR3 is CSPWGGGAQGYTF. CDR3 nucleotides: TGCAGTCCGTGGGGGGGGGGCGCACAGGGCTACACCTTC.

This chain uses TRBV6-5 with TRBJ2-4; tentatively, D is TRBD1 or TRBD2 (6 bases each). Trimming removed 6 bases at V and 6 bases at J, with 12 bases between. The CDR3 covers 13 residues. Germline CDR1 reads MNHEY; CDR2 reads SVGAGI. CDR3 in DNA: TGTGCCAGCAGCGCAGGGGACTTAAACATTCAGTACTTC. Translated, it gives CASSAGDLNIQYF.

This chain joins TRBV6-2 or TRBV6-3 and TRBJ2-3; D remains unclear. The germline gives CDR1 MNHEY, CDR2 SVGEGT. The CDR3 contains 14 residues. The V gene lost 5 bases and the J gene lost 3 bases, with 12 bases spanning the gap. CDR3 nucleotides: TGTGCCAGCAGTAATTGGGGTGGGACAGATACGCAGTATTTT. The encoded protein is CASSNWGGTDTQYF.

This clonotype was seen only a few times. The chain employs TRBV7-2 and TRBJ2-1; no clear D. Looked up from germline, CDR1 is SGHTA and CDR2 is FQGNSA. V was shortened by 5 bases and J by 10 bases, with 9 bases between the two germline ends. The CDR3 is 11 amino acids. The CDR3 loop is CASSRSREQFF. DNA of the CDR3: TGTGCCAGCAGCCGGTCGAGAGAGCAGTTCTTC.

The gene calls are TRBV5-1 and TRBJ2-4; TRBD2 aligns across 8 bases. CDR1 is SGHRS, CDR2 YFSETQ, per germline. Trimming at V came to 0 bases and at J to 6 bases, leaving 8 bases not matched to a gene. The CDR3 spans 16 residues. CDR3: CASSLESGTRGNIQYF. For the CDR3, the DNA is TGCGCCAGCAGCTTGGAAAGTGGGACTAGGGGAAACATTCAGTACTTC.

The chain uses TRBV7-9 and TRBJ2-1; 9 bases are a match to TRBD2. CDR3 length: 15 amino acids. The germline gives CDR1 SEHNR, CDR2 FQNEAQ (reference sequence). Losses at the gene ends were 5 bases for V and 9 bases for J; bases not matched to a gene: 11. CDR3 bases: TGTGCCAGCAGCGCAGCGGGGCGGGGGGGCAGTGAGCAGTTCTTC. It is translated as CASSAAGRGGSEQFF. Based on the CDR3 plus reference TRBV7-9 and TRBJ2-1, the full variable domain is DTGVSQNPRHKITKRGQNVTFRCDPISEHNRLYWYRQTLGQGPEFLTYFQNEAQLEKSRLLSDRFSAERPKGSFSTLEIQRTEQGDSAMYLCASSAAGRGGSEQFFGPGTRLTVL.

CDR3 bases: TGCAGTGCTAGACCCGACAGGGGTAGCAATCAGCCCCAGCATTTT. This sequence encodes CSARPDRGSNQPQHF. The rearrangement joins TRBV20-1 to TRBJ1-5, with 8 bases identical to TRBD1. The germline V gene encodes CDR1 DFQATT and CDR2 SNEGSKA (reference sequence). V lost 2 bases and J lost 0; bases outside the gene matches: 3. CDR3 size: 15 residues.

This sequence joins TRBV6-6 and TRBJ1-2; no clear D gene. The V end lost 4 bases, the J end lost 1 base, and 16 bases lay between the germline ends. This CDR3 contains 16 residues. In germline, CDR1 is MNHNY, CDR2 SVGAGI (reference sequence). CDR3 sequence (DNA): TGTGCCAGCAGTTCGGGCCCAAGGTCGGGTAACTATGGCTACACCTTC. Residues: CASSSGPRSGNYGYTF.

A note on this clonotype: At one boundary the junction diverges from the germline segment, which might be a read error. The chain has TRBV10-2 and TRBJ1-6, with D perhaps TRBD1 (5 bases). The CDR3 loop spans 14 amino acids. Germline CDR1 WSHSY, CDR2 SAAADI. The CDR3: CTSSSGSYNSPLHF. As DNA, the CDR3 is TGCACCAGCAGCTCAGGGTCCTATAATTCACCCCTCCACTTT.

This clonotype appeared many times. The gene calls are TRBV7-2 and TRBJ2-1; the match to TRBD2 covers 12 bases. V gave up 1 base and J gave up 9 bases; unmatched junction bases: 4. This CDR3 is 15 amino acids long. Germline V CDR1 and CDR2: SGHTA, FQGNSA. Written as DNA, the CDR3 is TGTGCCAGCAGCTTAGGGCTAGCGGGGGGGGGTGAGCAGTTCTTC. Protein product: CASSLGLAGGGEQFF.

The genes are TRBV7-2 and TRBJ2-3, with TRBD2 identical over 15 bases. This CDR3 spans 19 amino acids. Trimming removed 5 bases from V and 7 bases from J; junction bases left unmatched: 16. Per the germline V gene, CDR1 is SGHTA and CDR2 is FQGNSA. The CDR3 sequence is CASSPAGLAGGGALNTQYF. The CDR3 DNA reads as TGTGCCAGCAGCCCGGCGGGACTAGCGGGGGGCGGTGCTCTGAATACGCAGTATTTT.

CDR3 sequence (DNA): TGTGCCAGCAGTTTCGAGGTTAGCAGTTATGGCTACACCTTC. Protein product: CASSFEVSSYGYTF. The chain uses TRBV12-3 or TRBV12-4 and TRBJ1-2; no clear D gene. The length of the CDR3 is 14 residues. V dropped 3 bases and J dropped 5 bases, with 13 bases sitting between them.

In this sample, this clonotype turned up a few times. This chain uses TRBV4-1 with TRBJ1-6; no reliable D call. CDR3 size: 18 residues. Germline V gene sequence: CDR1 MGHRA, CDR2 YSYEKL. Deletions cut 1 base from V and 7 bases from J, with 20 bases between. The chain's CDR3 is CASSQVPKSLGRNSPLHF. For the CDR3, the DNA is TGCGCCAGCAGCCAAGTTCCAAAGTCCCTGGGCAGGAATTCACCCCTCCACTTT.

This clonotype was found a few times. The chain couples TRBV7-2 to TRBJ2-1, with no clear D. The CDR3 has 11 residues. V gave up 4 bases and J gave up 10 bases, with 8 bases separating them. Per the germline V gene, CDR1 is SGHTA and CDR2 is FQGNSA. For the CDR3, the DNA is TGTGCCAGCAGCTCAGGCCGGGAGCAGTTCTTC. Translation: CASSSGREQFF.

This chain connects TRBV6-2 or TRBV6-3 to TRBJ2-4, with 8 bases that match TRBD1. The J segment lost 0 bases and the V segment lost 2 bases, leaving 15 bases of the junction unmatched. The germline V gene encodes CDR1 MNHEY and CDR2 SVGEGT. The CDR3 loop spans 20 amino acids. The CDR3 region is CASSYPSVVPGQVAKNIQYF. For the CDR3, the DNA is TGTGCCAGCAGTTACCCGTCCGTTGTTCCGGGACAGGTAGCCAAAAACATTCAGTACTTC.

This clonotype was counted only a few times. The chain is built from TRBV6-2 or TRBV6-3 and TRBJ2-1; D is possibly TRBD1 (6 bases). Trimming cost V 5 bases and J 5 bases, with 19 bases left between them. This CDR3 spans 16 amino acids. The germline CDR1 and CDR2 sequences are MNHEY and SVGEGT. The CDR3 bases are TGTGCCAGCAGTCCCTTCGGAACAGGGAGAGACAATGAGCAGTTCTTC. Protein sequence: CASSPFGTGRDNEQFF.

This clonotype was observed a few times. The V and J genes are TRBV15 and TRBJ2-3; D possibly corresponds to TRBD1 (6 bases). The germline V and J ends were trimmed by 0 bases and 4 bases, with 8 bases remaining between them. Germline values: CDR1 LNHNV, CDR2 YYDKDF (reference sequence). The CDR3 loop spans 14 amino acids. CDR3 region: CATSREQGSDTQYF. In DNA, the CDR3 is TGTGCCACCAGCAGAGAACAGGGATCAGATACGCAGTATTTT.

The chain uses TRBV25-1 and TRBJ2-1, with D hard to call. The ends were cut back, 3 bases at V and 4 bases at J, with 7 bases in the middle. This CDR3 is built from 13 residues. The V gene's germline CDR1 is MGHDK and CDR2 SYGVNS. This chain's CDR3 is CASSDVGYNEQFF. CDR3 nucleotide sequence: TGTGCCAGCAGTGATGTAGGATACAATGAGCAGTTCTTC.

The chain couples TRBV20-1 to TRBJ1-3, with 9 positions matching TRBD1. The V gene's germline CDR1 is DFQATT and CDR2 SNEGSKA (reference sequence). Losses at the gene ends were 6 bases for V and 3 bases for J; bases not matched to a gene: 3. This CDR3 spans 13 amino acids. The DNA of the CDR3 is TGCAGTGCCGCGGACAGGGGTGGAAACACCATATATTTT. Translation: CSAADRGGNTIYF.